The 19 T cell receptor beta chains below were found in one sample sequenced in a study of blood T cell repertoires in COVID-19. This table comes from immunoSEQ multiplex PCR, and its TCRdb copy is limited to in-frame clones, with some not included. The profile covers 350,000 or so clones, with about 90% appearing a single time and roughly 10% taken by the ten largest. Sequencing used peripheral blood. The receptors were sampled from a woman under 40 with COVID-19, enrolled during active disease.

This chain links TRBV6-5 with TRBJ1-1, with D maybe TRBD1 (5 bases). CDR3 length equals 15 residues. Trimming pared 6 bases from V and 1 base from J, leaving 15 bases between. In germline, CDR1 is MNHEY, CDR2 SVGAGI. CDR3 amino acids: CASSSFGHENTEAFF. The DNA of the CDR3 is TGTGCCAGCAGCTCTTTTGGACACGAGAACACTGAAGCTTTCTTT.

This clone was detected only a few times. V and J are TRBV20-1 and TRBJ1-5; TRBD1 is a possible D gene (6 bases). Germline V gives CDR1 DFQATT, CDR2 SNEGSKA (reference sequence). The CDR3 consists of 14 residues. V gave up 3 bases and J gave up 1 base, with 10 bases separating them. The DNA of the CDR3 is TGCAGTGCTAGTCCGGGGGGCAGCAATCAGCCCCAGCATTTT. Protein product: CSASPGGSNQPQHF.

The chain employs TRBV30 and TRBJ1-6, with a tentative D call TRBD1 (5 bases). This CDR3 is built from 13 residues. Germline lookup yields CDR1 GTSNPN and CDR2 SVGIG (reference sequence). Trimming took 2 bases from V and 10 from J, leaving 12 bases between them. The CDR3 DNA sequence: TGTGCCTGGAGTCCCAGGGAAGGATCACCCCTCCACTTT. Amino acids: CAWSPREGSPLHF.

This clone was detected only once. The V and J genes are TRBV27 and TRBJ2-2, with 9 positions matching TRBD2. Germline-derived CDR1 and CDR2 are MNHEY and SMNVEV (reference sequence). The CDR3 runs 13 residues. V dropped 5 bases and J dropped 5; count of bases not matched to a gene: 0. Here the CDR3 DNA reads TGTGCCAGCAGTCTAGCGGGGACCGGGGAGCTGTTTTTT. Its protein is CASSLAGTGELFF.

The chain carries TRBV28 and TRBJ2-7, with 7 bases matching TRBD1. Looked up from germline, CDR1 is MDHEN and CDR2 is SYDVKM. The CDR3 consists of 13 residues. Trimming cost V 8 bases and J 0 bases; bases outside gene matches: 4. This chain's CDR3 is CASSGTVSYEQYF. CDR3 in DNA: TGTGCCAGCTCAGGGACAGTCTCCTACGAGCAGTACTTC.

The J gene is TRBJ2-7, the V gene TRBV2; D uncertain. The CDR3 loop spans 15 amino acids. V dropped 0 bases and J dropped 0 bases, with 9 bases sitting between them. Germline V gene lookup returns CDR1 SNHLY and CDR2 FYNNEI. CDR3 DNA: TGTGCCAGCAGTGAAGCGCGTGGTGGCTCCTACGAGCAGTACTTC. Its translation: CASSEARGGSYEQYF. Full variable domain (remainder filled in from reference TRBV2 and TRBJ2-7): EPEVTQTPSHQVTQMGQEVILRCVPISNHLYFYWYRQILGQKVEFLVSFYNNEISEKSEIFDDQFSVERPDGSNFTLKIRSTKLEDSAMYFCASSEARGGSYEQYFGPGTRLTVT.

The rearrangement joins TRBV6-2 or TRBV6-3 to TRBJ2-2; 16 bases align to TRBD2. Germline CDR1 reads MNHEY; CDR2 reads SVGEGT. The CDR3 sequence is 18 residues long. Trimming cost V 5 bases and J 7 bases; bases outside gene matches: 10. This CDR3 reads CASSNFGTSGRAVGELFF. CDR3 DNA sequence: TGTGCCAGCAGTAACTTCGGGACTAGCGGGAGGGCCGTCGGGGAGCTGTTTTTT.

This clone was counted a few times. The V and J genes are TRBV19 and TRBJ1-2, with 8 nucleotides matching TRBD1. CDR3 length equals 16 residues. Germline loops: CDR1 LNHDA, CDR2 SQIVND (reference sequence). Germline trimming cut 7 bases from V and 5 bases from J; bases unmatched to any gene: 15. CDR3 DNA: TGTGCCAGTACGGCGGCAGGGGGCGCCGGAATATATGGCTACACCTTC. It codes for CASTAAGGAGIYGYTF.

The chain couples TRBV18 to TRBJ2-5, with TRBD1 matching 9 bases. The germline V gene has CDR1 KGHSH and CDR2 LQKENI. The CDR3 extends over 18 amino acids. J gave up 1 base and V 3 bases, and 12 bases lay outside the gene matches. For the CDR3, the DNA is TGTGCCAGCTCACCGCGCCGGGGACAGGGAACTCCCCAAGAGACCCAGTACTTC. Translating gives CASSPRRGQGTPQETQYF.

A word on this clone: This sample also contains other DNA sequences that code for the same CDR3. The DNA for the CDR3 is TGTGCCAGCAGTCACAGCTACGAGCAGTACTTC. Translation gives CASSHSYEQYF. This chain connects TRBV6-2 or TRBV6-3 to TRBJ2-7; D ambiguous. Per the germline V gene, CDR1 is MNHEY and CDR2 is SVGEGT. The CDR3 is made up of 11 amino acids. The V end was cut by 5 bases, the J end by 3 bases, with 5 bases between.

This clone appeared a single time. One junction end does not reproduce the germline sequence, and a read error may be involved. V and J are TRBV19 and TRBJ1-3; unclear D gene. The CDR3 runs to 14 residues. Per germline, CDR1 LNHDA and CDR2 SQIVND (reference sequence). The CDR3 DNA is TGCCCCCCGCCCCCTGGCGCAGGTCGTGGCACCATATATTTT. It codes for CPPPPGAGRGTIYF.

This rearrangement joins TRBV27 to TRBJ2-7; possibly TRBD1 for D (6 bases). The CDR3 length is 13 residues. Per germline, CDR1 MNHEY and CDR2 SMNVEV (reference sequence). The V gene lost 8 bases and the J gene lost 2 bases, with 13 bases spanning the gap. The CDR3 DNA is TGTGCCAGCTCGCCACAGGGACCCTACGAGCAGTACTTC. It specifies CASSPQGPYEQYF.

CDR3 DNA sequence: TGTGCAAGTCGCTTGGGCCCGACAGGGATTGCCTCCTACGAGCAGTACTTC. It encodes CASRLGPTGIASYEQYF. The chain uses TRBV12-2 and TRBJ2-7; the table's TRBD1 call for D was not verified on the DNA. TRBV12-2 is listed as a pseudogene. The CDR3 loop spans 17 amino acids.

This rearrangement joins TRBV5-1 to TRBJ2-7; TRBD1 matches at 9 bases. Trimming removed 4 bases from V and 4 bases from J; junction bases left unmatched: 6. Per the germline V gene, CDR1 is SGHRS and CDR2 is YFSETQ. CDR3 size: 14 residues. CDR3 bases: TGCGCCAGCAGCCTGGACAGGGGTTTTTACGAGCAGTACTTC. Its translation is CASSLDRGFYEQYF.

The chain recombines TRBV5-1 with TRBJ2-5, with TRBD2 matching over 12 bases. V dropped 5 bases and J dropped 3; count of bases not matched to a gene: 17. CDR1 is SGHRS and CDR2 is YFSETQ in the germline V gene. This CDR3 has 19 residues. CDR3 amino acids: CASRYRPGLAGPTKETQYF. The CDR3 DNA follows: TGCGCCAGCAGGTACCGACCGGGACTAGCGGGCCCAACTAAAGAGACCCAGTACTTC.

The sample holds one count of this clone. The chain joins TRBV9 to TRBJ1-6; no reliable D call. The V end lost 2 bases, the J end lost 8 bases, and 8 bases lay between the germline ends. There are 13 residues in the CDR3. Germline loops: CDR1 SGDLS, CDR2 YYNGEE. The CDR3 DNA reads as TGTGCCAGCAGCGTGAGGTTTGATTCACCCCTCCACTTT. Amino acids: CASSVRFDSPLHF.

The chain is built from TRBV2 and TRBJ2-2; 8 nucleotides agree with TRBD1. The CDR3 is 15 amino acids. The ends lost 4 bases at V and 3 bases at J; junction bases unmatched: 4. Germline V lookup: CDR1 SNHLY, CDR2 FYNNEI. CDR3 nucleotide sequence: TGTGCCAGCAGTGTGGACAGGGCGGACACCGGGGAGCTGTTTTTT. Translating it yields CASSVDRADTGELFF.

This chain joins TRBV4-2 and TRBJ2-1; TRBD2 aligns across 7 bases. This CDR3 comprises 16 residues. Germline trimming cut 4 bases from V and 5 bases from J; bases unmatched to any gene: 11. Germline-derived CDR1 and CDR2 are LGHNA and YNFKEQ. The CDR3 loop reads CASSLVRTRVNNEQFF. CDR3 nucleotides: TGTGCCAGCAGCCTAGTGAGGACTAGGGTTAACAATGAGCAGTTCTTC.

The chain links TRBV9 to TRBJ2-1; maybe TRBD2 (6 bases). Germline V gives CDR1 SGDLS, CDR2 YYNGEE. CDR3 length equals 15 residues. V lost 4 bases, J lost 1 base, and 12 bases lay in between. DNA of the CDR3: TGTGCCAGCAGCATCTACGGGAGTTCCTACAATGAGCAGTTCTTC. It codes for CASSIYGSSYNEQFF.